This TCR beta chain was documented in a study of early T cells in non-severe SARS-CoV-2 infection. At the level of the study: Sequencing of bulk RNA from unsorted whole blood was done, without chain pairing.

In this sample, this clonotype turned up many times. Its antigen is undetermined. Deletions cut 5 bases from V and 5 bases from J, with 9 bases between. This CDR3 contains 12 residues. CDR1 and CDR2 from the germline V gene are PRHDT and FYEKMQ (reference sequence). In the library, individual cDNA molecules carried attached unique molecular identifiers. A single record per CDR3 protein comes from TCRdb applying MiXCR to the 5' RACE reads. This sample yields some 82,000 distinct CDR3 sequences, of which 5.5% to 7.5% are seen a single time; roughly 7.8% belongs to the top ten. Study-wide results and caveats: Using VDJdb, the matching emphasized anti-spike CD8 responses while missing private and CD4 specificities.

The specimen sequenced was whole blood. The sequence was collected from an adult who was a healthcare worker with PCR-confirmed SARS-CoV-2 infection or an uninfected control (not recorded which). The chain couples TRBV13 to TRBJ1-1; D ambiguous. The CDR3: CASSPDGTEAFF. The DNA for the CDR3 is TGTGCCAGCAGCCCGGACGGTACTGAAGCTTTCTTT.